Listed below are T cell receptor beta chains from one sample, sequenced in a study of T cells in Graves' hyperthyroidism and ophthalmopathy. TCRdb redid the calling of the multiplex PCR reads with MiXCR, one entry per CDR3 protein. The sample has roughly 500,000 distinct CDR3 sequences, 40% to 50% seen once. The specimen was peripheral blood or thyroid tissue (not recorded which). Every receptor here comes from an adult woman with Graves' disease, either hyperthyroidism or ophthalmopathy (not recorded which). CDR3s include the opening cysteine and the closing phenylalanine or tryptophan. The order of the fields is V gene, D gene, clone size, J gene, CDR3 DNA, CDR3 protein. A D gene is named only where the DNA matches it firmly. A row's size may be missing; if present it is once, few, many or a size class.

>TRBV30|.|.|TRBJ1-3
TGTGCCTGGAGTACGGGGGGGGCTGGAAACACCATATATTTT
CAWSTGGAGNTIYF
>TRBV7-2|TRBD2|.|TRBJ2-7
TGTGCCAGCAGCTTGGCGGGGGGGTTATACGAGCAGTACTTC
CASSLAGGLYEQYF
>TRBV10-3|.|.|TRBJ1-2
TGTGCCATCAGTGGGGATGCTGGGACCAACTATGGCTACACCTTC
CAISGDAGTNYGYTF
>TRBV2|TRBD1|.|TRBJ1-5
TGTGCCAGCAGCATACAGGGGGCTGGTCAGCCCCAGCATTTT
CASSIQGAGQPQHF
>TRBV15|TRBD1|.|TRBJ1-4
TGTGCCACCAGCAAAGACCATGGGGACAGTGGGTCGGCTAATGAAAAACTGTTTTTT
CATSKDHGDSGSANEKLFF
>TRBV6-2/TRBV6-3|TRBD1|.|TRBJ2-5
TGTGCCAGCAGTTACTCAACGACAGGGGATAAAGAGACCCAGTACTTC
CASSYSTTGDKETQYF
>TRBV7-9|TRBD1|.|TRBJ1-6
TGTGCCAGCAGCCCCCGACAGGGCTCCTATAATTCACCCCTCCACTTT
CASSPRQGSYNSPLHF
>TRBV2|.|many|TRBJ1-5
TGTGCCAGCAGTGTGGGGGGTTTCAATCAGCCCCAGCATTTT
CASSVGGFNQPQHF
>TRBV20-1|TRBD1|.|TRBJ1-5
TGCAGTGCTAGAGTACGGGACAGGGGAGTCCAGCCCCAGCATTTT
CSARVRDRGVQPQHF
>TRBV7-9|.|.|TRBJ2-7
TGTGCCAGCAGCTTAGTCGGCCACCTCGTAGACGAGCAGTACTTC
CASSLVGHLVDEQYF
>TRBV10-3|TRBD1|.|TRBJ2-6
TGTGCCACTGAACAGGGGAACACCGGGGCCAACGTCCTGACTTTC
CATEQGNTGANVLTF
>TRBV29-1|.|.|TRBJ1-2
TGCAGCGTTGATCCCCCTCATGATAATGGCTACACCTTC
CSVDPPHDNGYTF
>TRBV9|TRBD2|many|TRBJ2-7
TGTGCCAGCAGGACTAGCGGGGACGAGCAGTACTTC
CASRTSGDEQYF
>TRBV7-9|.|.|TRBJ1-1
TGTGCCAGCAGCTTAATAGGACAGACGAACACTGAAGCTTTCTTT
CASSLIGQTNTEAFF
>TRBV7-6|.|many|TRBJ2-7
TGTGCCAGCAGCTTAGGAGAGTCCCCATACGAGCAGTACTTC
CASSLGESPYEQYF
>TRBV29-1|.|.|TRBJ1-2
TGCAGCGTTTATCAGGGTTTGGGCTACACCTTC
CSVYQGLGYTF
>TRBV20-1|.|few|TRBJ2-7
TGCAGTGCTAGATTGCGGGATCTCCCCTACGAGCAGTACTTC
CSARLRDLPYEQYF
>TRBV11-2|.|.|TRBJ2-2
TGTGCCAGCAGCCGCCGGGGGGCAGTCACCGGGGAGCTGTTTTTT
CASSRRGAVTGELFF